This T cell receptor (beta chain) was captured by sequencing in a study of blood T cell repertoires in COVID-19. In regard to this clone: Other nucleotide sequences in the sample specify the same CDR3.

This table comes from immunoSEQ multiplex PCR, and its TCRdb copy is limited to in-frame clones, with some not included. The sample lists approximately 250,000 clones, approximately 89% occurring once. The V and J ends lost 1 base and 3 bases respectively, with 4 bases between them. Germline loops: CDR1 MDHEN, CDR2 SYDVKM. CDR3 length equals 12 residues. The receptor's source is a woman between 40 and 50 years old who had been exposed to COVID-19. The sequenced sample consisted of PBMCs or T cells enriched from blood (not recorded which). This chain uses TRBV28 with TRBJ2-7; D gene ambiguous. This CDR3 reads CASSLSGYEQYF. As DNA, the CDR3 is TGTGCCAGCAGTTTATCAGGCTACGAGCAGTACTTC.